One and the same sample provided the 3 T cell receptor beta chains below, sequenced in a study of cytomegalovirus exposure and HLA in healthy donors. Amplification used 60 Vbeta primers and 13 Jbeta primers. Using immunoSEQ multiplex PCR, the repertoire was profiled, and TCRdb retains in-frame clones only, with some absent. The sample carries 200,000 or so clones, roughly 87% recorded once. The sequenced sample was PBMCs. The source of these receptors is a girl less than two years old in good health and CMV-seronegative.

The chain joins TRBV29-1 to TRBJ2-1, with TRBD1 matching 7 bases. Germline V lookup: CDR1 SQVTM, CDR2 ANQGSEA. V was pared by 5 bases and J by 7 bases, with 2 bases of the junction left unmatched. This CDR3 spans 11 amino acids. CDR3 sequence reads: CSVIQGNEQFF. CDR3 coding DNA: TGCAGCGTTATACAGGGGAATGAGCAGTTCTTC.

This clone was found once. The chain joins TRBV10-3 to TRBJ2-1; D not certain. Per germline, CDR1 ENHRY and CDR2 SYGVKD. The CDR3 runs to 16 residues. Trimming stripped 3 bases from V and 0 bases from J, with 12 bases between. The CDR3 is CAISDWLESSYNEQFF. CDR3 sequence (DNA): TGTGCCATCAGTGACTGGTTGGAGAGCTCCTACAATGAGCAGTTCTTC.

V and J are TRBV28 and TRBJ2-7; D might be TRBD1 (5 bases). V dropped 5 bases and J dropped 9 bases, with 14 bases sitting between them. Per germline, CDR1 MDHEN and CDR2 SYDVKM. This CDR3 contains 12 residues. The DNA for the CDR3 is TGTGCCAGCAGTAACACCCGGCAGGGGCAGTACTTC. Translated: CASSNTRQGQYF.